Below are 6 T cell receptor beta chains sequenced from a single sample in a study of blood T cell repertoires in COVID-19. Repertoires were generated with immunoSEQ multiplex PCR, while TCRdb's copy carries only in-frame clones and drops some. In the table there are 250,000 or so clones, approximately 82% of which are singletons. The specimen was peripheral blood. These receptors originate from a woman older than 75 with acute or convalescent COVID-19.

This clone was detected once. The rearrangement uses TRBV19 and TRBJ1-1; D not certain. The CDR3 sequence is 12 residues long. V was trimmed by 3 bases and J by 2 bases, leaving 4 bases between them. Germline CDR1 is LNHDA and CDR2 is SQIVND (reference sequence). CDR3: CASSMGNTEAFF. DNA of the CDR3: TGTGCCAGTAGTATGGGCAACACTGAAGCTTTCTTT.

V is TRBV9 and J is TRBJ1-4; 7 nucleotides agree with TRBD1. The length of the CDR3 is 16 residues. CDR1 is SGDLS and CDR2 is YYNGEE in the germline V gene. With 0 bases clipped from V and 0 bases from J, the junction kept 2 bases outside the gene matches. The CDR3 coding sequence is TGTGCCAGCAGCGTAGGGGACAGTGCAACTAATGAAAAACTGTTTTTT. Residues: CASSVGDSATNEKLFF.

The V call is TRBV6-5, the J call TRBJ2-7; D call uncertain. Trimming cost V 8 bases and J 3 bases, with 20 bases left between them. The CDR3 totals 15 residues. Germline CDR1 and CDR2: MNHEY and SVGAGI. The CDR3 loop reads CASSTGPSRGYEQYF. The CDR3 coding sequence is TGTGCCAGCTCCACTGGGCCGTCCCGTGGCTACGAGCAGTACTTC.

The chain is built from TRBV6-5 and TRBJ2-5; D gene unclear. Trimming cost V 6 bases and J 5 bases, with 13 bases left between them. Germline V CDR1 and CDR2: MNHEY, SVGAGI. There are 13 residues in the CDR3. Here the CDR3 reads CASSPSLGETQYF. For the CDR3, the DNA is TGTGCCAGCAGCCCCTCCCTGGGCGAGACCCAGTACTTC.

The chain couples TRBV29-1 to TRBJ2-1; TRBD2 matches at 7 bases. From germline, CDR1 is SQVTM and CDR2 ANQGSEA. CDR3 length equals 14 residues. The V segment lost 2 bases and the J segment 7 bases; nucleotides outside the gene matches: 8. The CDR3: CSVEYAGVRNEQFF. The CDR3 DNA is TGCAGCGTTGAATATGCGGGAGTTCGAAATGAGCAGTTCTTC.

This rearrangement joins TRBV18 to TRBJ1-5; maybe TRBD1 (6 bases). Germline loops: CDR1 KGHSH, CDR2 LQKENI. Trimming took 1 base from V and 6 from J, leaving 13 bases between them. The CDR3 consists of 15 residues. The CDR3 region is CASSPQTGNRQPQHF. CDR3 DNA: TGTGCCAGCTCACCACAAACAGGGAATCGTCAGCCCCAGCATTTT.